The 28 T cell receptor beta chains given below trace back to one sample, sequenced in a study of CD8+ T cells in alopecia areata. RNA was isolated and reverse transcribed to cDNA, the sequencing template. Libraries were prepared by immunoSEQ multiplex PCR; TCRdb keeps only in-frame clonotypes and omits some of them. The sample yields more than 100,000 clones, 85% to 90% seen once. Treatment specified: oral pan-JAK inhibitor, 5-10 mg twice daily. The sequenced sample was CD8+ T cells sorted from blood, obtained at roughly week 30, from a patient treated with tofacitinib. These receptors were obtained from a human donor with alopecia areata.

This clone was observed a single time. Here the CDR3 reads CASSYSKYLGIYGYTF. The CDR3 nucleotides are TGTGCCAGCAGTTACTCGAAGTATCTGGGAATCTATGGCTACACCTTC. This sequence joins TRBV6-5 and TRBJ1-2; D remains ambiguous. The CDR3 is 16 residues long. V lost 0 bases and J 4 bases, leaving 15 bases between the germline ends. In germline, CDR1 is MNHEY, CDR2 SVGAGI.

The V call is TRBV5-1, the J call TRBJ1-1; tentatively, D is TRBD1 (6 bases). V shed 3 bases and J shed 6 bases, with 12 bases lying between them. The CDR3 is 13 residues long. Per the germline V gene, CDR1 is SGHRS and CDR2 is YFSETQ. CDR3 region: CASSYAGEAEAFF. CDR3 DNA sequence: TGCGCCAGCAGCTACGCAGGGGAGGCTGAAGCTTTCTTT.

The chain carries TRBV5-5 and TRBJ2-1; D perhaps matches TRBD2 (6 bases). This CDR3 spans 16 amino acids. From germline, CDR1 is SGHKS and CDR2 YYEKEE (reference sequence). V dropped 3 bases and J dropped 3 bases, with 16 bases sitting between them. This chain's CDR3 is CASSSRESGNYNEQFF. The CDR3 bases are TGTGCCAGCAGCTCCCGGGAGTCGGGGAACTACAATGAGCAGTTCTTC.

This clone was seen a few times. The rearrangement joins TRBV6-5 to TRBJ2-7; a weak D match, TRBD2 (6 bases). Trimming pared 7 bases from V and 2 bases from J, leaving 15 bases between. The CDR3 is 14 residues long. Germline values: CDR1 MNHEY, CDR2 SVGAGI. The chain's CDR3 is CASTMLGTPYEQYF. The CDR3 coding sequence is TGTGCCAGCACCATGCTCGGGACTCCCTACGAGCAGTACTTC.

The chain employs TRBV29-1 and TRBJ2-7; D not resolved. V was shortened by 6 bases and J by 7 bases, with 16 bases between the two germline ends. The CDR3 has 12 residues. Germline values: CDR1 SQVTM, CDR2 ANQGSEA. The chain's CDR3 is CSVPGEALEQYF. CDR3 coding DNA: TGCAGCGTGCCGGGTGAGGCCTTGGAGCAGTACTTC.

Note on this clone: Other nucleotide sequences from this sample produce the same CDR3. The rearrangement uses TRBV5-1 and TRBJ2-7; D might be TRBD2 (6 bases). This CDR3 has 14 amino acids. CDR1 is SGHRS, CDR2 YFSETQ, per germline. Trimming took 4 bases from V and 1 from J, leaving 12 bases between them. The CDR3 sequence: CASSPGTGSYEQYF. DNA of the CDR3: TGCGCCAGCAGCCCCGGGACTGGATCCTACGAGCAGTACTTC.

This chain joins TRBV19 and TRBJ1-1; D uncertain. V lost 4 bases and J 1 base, leaving 10 bases between the germline ends. CDR1 and CDR2 from the germline V gene are LNHDA and SQIVND (reference sequence). The CDR3 has 14 amino acids. In DNA, the CDR3 is TGTGCCAGTAGTACTCGGGATAGGAACACTGAAGCTTTCTTT. It yields the protein CASSTRDRNTEAFF.

Of note for this clone: At the DNA level, this CDR3 is encoded by other sequences in the same sample as well. V is TRBV29-1 and J is TRBJ2-7; D tentatively reads TRBD1 or TRBD2 (5 bases each). Between the trimmed V and J ends, which lost 1 base and 2 bases, there was a span of 12 bases. The CDR3 contains 14 residues. Germline assignment: CDR1 SQVTM and CDR2 ANQGSEA. CDR3 loop: CSVEVGTGTYEQYF. The CDR3 DNA sequence: TGCAGCGTTGAAGTCGGGACGGGGACCTACGAGCAGTACTTC.

The V gene is TRBV6-5, the J gene TRBJ2-1, with 9 bases aligning to TRBD1. V lost 5 bases and J lost 5; bases outside the gene matches: 7. CDR3 size: 15 residues. Germline V gene data show CDR1 as MNHEY and CDR2 as SVGAGI. The CDR3 region is CASSHGQGLDNEQFF. For the CDR3, the DNA is TGTGCCAGCAGTCACGGACAGGGGCTCGACAATGAGCAGTTCTTC.

This clone was seen a few times. The chain is built from TRBV7-9 and TRBJ2-5; D might be TRBD2 (6 bases). The V gene lost 5 bases and the J gene lost 3 bases, with 7 bases spanning the gap. CDR1 is SEHNR, CDR2 FQNEAQ, per germline (reference sequence). This CDR3 is built from 12 residues. CDR3 in DNA: TGTGCCAGCAGCCCTAGCGAAGAGACCCAGTACTTC. Translated, it gives CASSPSEETQYF. Combining the CDR3 with reference TRBV7-9 and TRBJ2-5 gives the whole variable domain DTGVSQNPRHKITKRGQNVTFRCDPISEHNRLYWYRQTLGQGPEFLTYFQNEAQLEKSRLLSDRFSAERPKGSFSTLEIQRTEQGDSAMYLCASSPSEETQYFGPGTRLLVL.

This chain joins TRBV5-1 and TRBJ2-7; TRBD2 agrees at 12 bases. Germline values: CDR1 SGHRS, CDR2 YFSETQ. V trimming: 2 bases; J trimming: 5 bases; junction bases outside the gene matches: 8. The CDR3 length is 16 residues. In DNA form, the CDR3 reads TGCGCCAGCAGCTTTGCCCCTAGCGGGGGGGCCCACGAGCAGTACTTC. Residues: CASSFAPSGGAHEQYF.

This clone was picked up one time. This chain uses TRBV5-4 with TRBJ1-5; D remains unclear. The CDR3 contains 15 residues. V lost 0 bases and J 2 bases, leaving 9 bases between the germline ends. Per the germline V gene, CDR1 is SGHNT and CDR2 is YYREEE (reference sequence). The CDR3 region has the DNA TGTGCCAGCAGCTTGGGGACTGGGGGCAATCAGCCCCAGCATTTT. This gives the protein CASSLGTGGNQPQHF.

The rearrangement links TRBV27 to TRBJ2-5; no definite D call. CDR1 and CDR2 from the germline V gene are MNHEY and SMNVEV (reference sequence). Trimming removed 3 bases at V and 3 bases at J, with 8 bases between. This CDR3 has 13 amino acids. The CDR3 DNA reads as TGTGCCAGCAGTTTGGGCGTGAAAGAGACCCAGTACTTC. Translation gives CASSLGVKETQYF.

The chain's CDR3 is CASSFLVREANLDYEQYF. The CDR3 coding sequence is TGCGCCAGCAGCTTTTTGGTGCGTGAGGCAAACCTGGACTACGAGCAGTACTTC. The chain recombines TRBV5-1 with TRBJ2-7, with D hard to call. This CDR3 has 18 amino acids. V lost 2 bases, J lost 3 bases, and 24 bases lay in between. From germline, CDR1 is SGHRS and CDR2 YFSETQ.

Only one count was recorded for this clone. The gene calls are TRBV9 and TRBJ2-5; a possible D gene is TRBD2 (5 bases). Per the germline V gene, CDR1 is SGDLS and CDR2 is YYNGEE. This CDR3 comprises 15 residues. With 2 bases removed from V and 4 bases from J, the gap between germline ends came to 15 bases. The CDR3 region has the DNA TGTGCCAGCAGCGTGGCGCTTAGCGCGGGAGAGACCCAGTACTTC. Its translation is CASSVALSAGETQYF.

CDR3 sequence reads: CASSFPGALGELFF. DNA for the CDR3: TGTGCCAGTAGTTTTCCAGGGGCGCTCGGGGAGCTGTTTTTT. The chain joins TRBV19 to TRBJ2-2; possible D gene TRBD1, 6 bases. This CDR3 contains 14 residues. Trimming pared 5 bases from V and 7 bases from J, leaving 14 bases between. Germline lookup yields CDR1 LNHDA and CDR2 SQIVND (reference sequence).

This chain connects TRBV5-1 to TRBJ2-1, with 10 bases aligning to TRBD1. V lost 4 bases, J lost 6 bases, and 4 bases stayed unmatched. Per germline, CDR1 SGHRS and CDR2 YFSETQ. The CDR3 totals 14 residues. The CDR3 loop is CASSMGQGTNEQFF. The CDR3 DNA follows: TGCGCCAGCAGCATGGGACAGGGGACCAATGAGCAGTTCTTC.

This rearrangement joins TRBV7-9 to TRBJ2-7; D possibly corresponds to TRBD1 (6 bases). The CDR3 covers 13 residues. The germline CDR1 and CDR2 sequences are SEHNR and FQNEAQ (reference sequence). The V gene lost 5 bases and the J gene lost 6 bases, with 14 bases spanning the gap. CDR3 bases: TGTGCCAGCAGCGCGTCGGGGACAACCGAGCAGTACTTC. Protein sequence: CASSASGTTEQYF.

The chain uses TRBV11-2 and TRBJ1-2; no firm D call. Trimming left V 3 bases short and J 6 bases short, with 8 bases between. The germline V gene encodes CDR1 SGHAT and CDR2 FQNNGV. The CDR3 totals 12 residues. CDR3 coding DNA: TGTGCCAGCAGCTTTGGGCAGGATGGCTACACCTTC. This codes for CASSFGQDGYTF.

The CDR3 here is CASSSRVGGETEAFF. Here the CDR3 DNA reads TGTGCCAGCAGCTCGCGGGTTGGAGGGGAAACTGAAGCTTTCTTT. The J gene is TRBJ1-1, the V gene TRBV7-7; tentatively, D is TRBD1 (5 bases). V dropped 4 bases and J dropped 5 bases, with 17 bases sitting between them. This CDR3 region has 15 residues. CDR1 and CDR2 from the germline V gene are SSHAT and FNYEAQ (reference sequence).

In its sample, this clone was seen a few times. The chain joins TRBV27 to TRBJ2-2, with a tentative D call TRBD1 (5 bases). This CDR3 comprises 13 residues. CDR1 and CDR2 from the germline V gene are MNHEY and SMNVEV (reference sequence). V was trimmed by 7 bases and J by 1 base, leaving 7 bases between them. CDR3 region: CASIGVNTGELFF. The CDR3 DNA reads as TGTGCCAGCATAGGGGTGAACACCGGGGAGCTGTTTTTT.

The genes are TRBV29-1 and TRBJ1-2; D is perhaps TRBD1 (5 bases). This CDR3 has 14 amino acids. Trimming pared 3 bases from V and 3 bases from J, leaving 14 bases between. CDR1 is SQVTM, CDR2 ANQGSEA, per germline. The CDR3 DNA is TGCAGCGTTGAGAACTCCAGGGTTTACTATGGCTACACCTTC. Its translation is CSVENSRVYYGYTF.

V gene TRBV10-3 combines with J gene TRBJ2-7; D uncertain. This CDR3 is built from 13 residues. Germline V CDR1 and CDR2: ENHRY, SYGVKD. The V end was cut by 2 bases, the J end by 0 bases, with 5 bases between. The CDR3 loop reads CAISEAVSYEQYF. In DNA form, the CDR3 reads TGTGCCATCAGTGAGGCGGTCTCCTACGAGCAGTACTTC.

The chain combines TRBV10-3 with TRBJ2-7; TRBD2 matches at 8 bases. J gave up 0 bases and V 6 bases, and 4 bases lay outside the gene matches. The germline V gene has CDR1 ENHRY and CDR2 SYGVKD. The CDR3 has 14 residues. CDR3 in amino acids: CAIRNSGSSYEQYF. CDR3 sequence (DNA): TGTGCCATCAGGAACAGCGGGAGCTCCTACGAGCAGTACTTC.

The rearrangement joins TRBV6-5 to TRBJ1-5; D call uncertain. The germline gives CDR1 MNHEY, CDR2 SVGAGI. The CDR3 runs to 15 residues. V gave up 3 bases and J gave up 0 bases, with 9 bases separating them. This CDR3 reads CASSYGPNSNQPQHF. The CDR3 nucleotides are TGTGCCAGCAGTTATGGCCCTAATAGCAATCAGCCCCAGCATTTT.

V and J are TRBV9 and TRBJ1-4, with D unclear. Germline lookup yields CDR1 SGDLS and CDR2 YYNGEE. The CDR3 sequence is 16 residues long. V was clipped by 0 bases and J by 0 bases, with 9 bases between them. CDR3 amino acids: CASSVEPFTTNEKLFF. The CDR3, as DNA: TGTGCCAGCAGCGTAGAGCCTTTTACAACTAATGAAAAACTGTTTTTT.

This chain joins TRBV7-9 and TRBJ2-1; no clear D gene. This CDR3 has 15 residues. The germline V gene encodes CDR1 SEHNR and CDR2 FQNEAQ (reference sequence). V was shortened by 5 bases and J by 2 bases, with 13 bases between the two germline ends. In nucleotides, the CDR3 is TGTGCCAGCAGCCCTGGTTACCCCCCCTACAATGAGCAGTTCTTC. Translated, it gives CASSPGYPPYNEQFF.

The rearrangement links TRBV28 to TRBJ2-2; 8 nucleotides line up with TRBD1. The CDR3 consists of 14 residues. Germline V gene sequence: CDR1 MDHEN, CDR2 SYDVKM. Trimming removed 6 bases from V and 5 bases from J; junction bases left unmatched: 5. In nucleotides, the CDR3 is TGTGCCAGCAGCCCGGGACAGGAGACCGGGGAGCTGTTTTTT. Amino acids: CASSPGQETGELFF.